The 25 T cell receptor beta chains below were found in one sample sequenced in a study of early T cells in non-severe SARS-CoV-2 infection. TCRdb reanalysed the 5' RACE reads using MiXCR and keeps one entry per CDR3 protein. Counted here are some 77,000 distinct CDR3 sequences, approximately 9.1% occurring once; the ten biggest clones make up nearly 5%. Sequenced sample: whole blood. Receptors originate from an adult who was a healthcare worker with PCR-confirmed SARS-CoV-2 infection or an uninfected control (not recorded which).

The CDR3 is CASSLTRHYNEQFF. In DNA form, the CDR3 reads TGTGCCAGCAGCCTAACTAGGCACTACAATGAGCAGTTCTTC. J is TRBJ2-1 and V is TRBV11-3, with D maybe TRBD2 (5 bases). V lost 5 bases to trimming and J lost 3 bases, with 11 bases between them. CDR3 length: 14 residues. From germline, CDR1 is SGHNT and CDR2 YENEEA.

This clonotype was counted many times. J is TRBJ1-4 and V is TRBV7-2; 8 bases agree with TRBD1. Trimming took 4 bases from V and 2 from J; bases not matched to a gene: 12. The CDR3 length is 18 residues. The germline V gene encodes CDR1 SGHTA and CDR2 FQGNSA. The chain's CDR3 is CASSSRRTGRPTNEKLFF. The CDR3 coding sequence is TGTGCCAGCAGCTCCCGACGGACAGGGCGTCCCACTAATGAAAAACTGTTTTTT.

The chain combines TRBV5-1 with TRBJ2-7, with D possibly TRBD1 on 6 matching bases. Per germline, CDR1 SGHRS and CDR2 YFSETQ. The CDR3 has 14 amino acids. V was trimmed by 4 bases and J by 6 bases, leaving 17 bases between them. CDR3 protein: CASSRGSSRGEQYF. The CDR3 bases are TGCGCCAGCAGCAGGGGGTCGTCTCGGGGCGAGCAGTACTTC.

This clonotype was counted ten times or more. The CDR3 coding sequence is TGTGCCAGCAGTTTACTTGGGGTTCACACTGAAGCTTTCTTT. Amino acids: CASSLLGVHTEAFF. The chain carries TRBV27 and TRBJ1-1, with D uncertain. The CDR3 length is 14 residues. The germline CDR1 and CDR2 sequences are MNHEY and SMNVEV (reference sequence). V was cut by 2 bases and J by 3 bases, with 10 bases left in between.

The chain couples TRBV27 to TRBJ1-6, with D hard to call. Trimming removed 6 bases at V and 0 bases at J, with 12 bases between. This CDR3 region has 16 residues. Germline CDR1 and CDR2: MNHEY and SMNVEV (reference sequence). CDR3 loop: CASSRRPSSYNSPLHF. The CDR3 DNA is TGTGCCAGCAGCCGGCGGCCGAGCTCCTATAATTCACCCCTCCACTTT.

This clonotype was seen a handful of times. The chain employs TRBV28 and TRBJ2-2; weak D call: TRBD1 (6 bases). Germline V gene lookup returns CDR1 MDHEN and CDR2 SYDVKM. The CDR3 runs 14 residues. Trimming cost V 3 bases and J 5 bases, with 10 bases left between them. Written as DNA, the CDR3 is TGTGCCAGCAGTTTTTGGGGGCGGACCGGGGAGCTGTTTTTT. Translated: CASSFWGRTGELFF. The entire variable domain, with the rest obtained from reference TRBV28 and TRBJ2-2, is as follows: DVKVTQSSRYLVKRTGEKVFLECVQDMDHENMFWYRQDPGLGLRLIYFSYDVKMKEKGDIPEGYSVSREKKERFSLILESASTNQTSMYLCASSFWGRTGELFFGEGSRLTVL.

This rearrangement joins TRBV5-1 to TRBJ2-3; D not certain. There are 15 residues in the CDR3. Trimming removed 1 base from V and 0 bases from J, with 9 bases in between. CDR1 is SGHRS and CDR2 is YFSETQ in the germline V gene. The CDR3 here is CASSLMTSSTDTQYF. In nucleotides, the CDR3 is TGCGCCAGCAGCTTGATGACTTCTAGCACAGATACGCAGTATTTT.

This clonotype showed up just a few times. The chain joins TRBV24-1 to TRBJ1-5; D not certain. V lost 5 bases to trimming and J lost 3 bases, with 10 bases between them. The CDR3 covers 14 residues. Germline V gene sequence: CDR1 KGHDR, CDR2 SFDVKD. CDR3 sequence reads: CATSGSGVNQPQHF. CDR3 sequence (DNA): TGTGCCACCAGTGGTTCCGGGGTCAATCAGCCCCAGCATTTT.

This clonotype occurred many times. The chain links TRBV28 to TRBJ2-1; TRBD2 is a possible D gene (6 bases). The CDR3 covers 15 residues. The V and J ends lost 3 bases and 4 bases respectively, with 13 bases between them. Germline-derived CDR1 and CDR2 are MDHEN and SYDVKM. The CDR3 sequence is CASSFSRELYNEQFF. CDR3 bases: TGTGCCAGCAGTTTCTCACGGGAGTTGTACAATGAGCAGTTCTTC.

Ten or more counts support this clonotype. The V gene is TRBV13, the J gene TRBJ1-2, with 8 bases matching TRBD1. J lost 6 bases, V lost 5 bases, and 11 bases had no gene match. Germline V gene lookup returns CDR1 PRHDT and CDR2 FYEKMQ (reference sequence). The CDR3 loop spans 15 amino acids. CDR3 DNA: TGTGCCAGCAGCCAAGGACAGGGACAACGGGATGGCTACACCTTC. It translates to CASSQGQGQRDGYTF.

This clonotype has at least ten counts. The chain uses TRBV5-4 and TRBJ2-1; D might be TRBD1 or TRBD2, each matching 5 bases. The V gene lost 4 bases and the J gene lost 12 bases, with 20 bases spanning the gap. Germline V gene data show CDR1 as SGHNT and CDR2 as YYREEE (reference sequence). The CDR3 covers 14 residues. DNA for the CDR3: TGTGCCAGCAGCAAAGAGGGACCACCCCTGGGGCAGTTCTTC. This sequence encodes CASSKEGPPLGQFF.

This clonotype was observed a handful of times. CDR3 residues: CSAELTGEFQYF. In DNA, the CDR3 is TGCAGTGCTGAGCTAACAGGGGAGTTTCAGTACTTC. The chain links TRBV20-1 to TRBJ2-7; 7 bases map to TRBD1. After removal of 5 bases from V and 10 bases from J, the junction contained 11 bases not matched to a gene. CDR1 DFQATT and CDR2 SNEGSKA come from the germline V gene (reference sequence). This CDR3 spans 12 amino acids.

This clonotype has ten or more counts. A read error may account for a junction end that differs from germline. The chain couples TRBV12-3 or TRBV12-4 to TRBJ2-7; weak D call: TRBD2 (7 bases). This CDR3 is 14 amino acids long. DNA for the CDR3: TGTGCCAGCAGTCCCGGGGGCGGTGGGCGGAGCGGGAACTTC. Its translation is CASSPGGGGRSGNF.

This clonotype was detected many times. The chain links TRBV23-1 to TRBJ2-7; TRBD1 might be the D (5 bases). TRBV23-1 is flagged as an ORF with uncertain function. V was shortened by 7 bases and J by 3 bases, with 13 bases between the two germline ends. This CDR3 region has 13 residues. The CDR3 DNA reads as TGCGCCAGCACCCACGGACATATCTACGAGCAGTACTTC. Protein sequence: CASTHGHIYEQYF.

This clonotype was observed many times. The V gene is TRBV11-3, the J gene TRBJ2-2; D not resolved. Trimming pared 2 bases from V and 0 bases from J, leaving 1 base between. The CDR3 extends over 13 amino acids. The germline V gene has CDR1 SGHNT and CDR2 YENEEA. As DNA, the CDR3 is TGTGCCAGCAGCTTAACGAACACCGGGGAGCTGTTTTTT. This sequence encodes CASSLTNTGELFF.

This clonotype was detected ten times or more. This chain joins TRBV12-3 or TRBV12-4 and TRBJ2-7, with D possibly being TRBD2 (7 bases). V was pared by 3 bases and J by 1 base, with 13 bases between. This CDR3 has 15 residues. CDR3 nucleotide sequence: TGTGCCAGCAGTTTTGGGGGGCGGGAGTCCTACGAGCAGTACTTC. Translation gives CASSFGGRESYEQYF.

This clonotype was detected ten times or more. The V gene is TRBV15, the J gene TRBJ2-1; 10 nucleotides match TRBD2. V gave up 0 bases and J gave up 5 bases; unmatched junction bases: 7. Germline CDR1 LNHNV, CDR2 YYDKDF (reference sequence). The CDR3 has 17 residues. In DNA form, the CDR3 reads TGTGCCACCAGCAGAGATCGAGGGACTAGCGCCCACAATGAGCAGTTCTTC. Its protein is CATSRDRGTSAHNEQFF.

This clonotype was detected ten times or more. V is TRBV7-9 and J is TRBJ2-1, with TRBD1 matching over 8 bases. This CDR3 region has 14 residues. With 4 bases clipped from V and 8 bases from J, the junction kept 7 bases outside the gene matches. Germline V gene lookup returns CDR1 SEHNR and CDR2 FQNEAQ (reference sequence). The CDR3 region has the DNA TGTGCCAGCAGCTCCGACAGGGGCCGGTATGAGCAGTTCTTC. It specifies CASSSDRGRYEQFF.

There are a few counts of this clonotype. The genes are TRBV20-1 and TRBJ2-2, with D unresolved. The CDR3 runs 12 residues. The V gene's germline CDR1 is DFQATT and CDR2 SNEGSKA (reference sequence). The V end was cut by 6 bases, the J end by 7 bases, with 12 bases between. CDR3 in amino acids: CSAPVVNGELFF. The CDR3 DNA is TGCAGTGCCCCCGTCGTGAACGGGGAGCTGTTTTTT.

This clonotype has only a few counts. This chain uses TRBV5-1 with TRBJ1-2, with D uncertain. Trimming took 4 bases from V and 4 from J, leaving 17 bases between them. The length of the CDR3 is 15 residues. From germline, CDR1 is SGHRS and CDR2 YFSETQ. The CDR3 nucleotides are TGCGCCAGCAGCCCCCGTCCCCAGGAGAGCTATGGCTACACCTTC. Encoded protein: CASSPRPQESYGYTF.

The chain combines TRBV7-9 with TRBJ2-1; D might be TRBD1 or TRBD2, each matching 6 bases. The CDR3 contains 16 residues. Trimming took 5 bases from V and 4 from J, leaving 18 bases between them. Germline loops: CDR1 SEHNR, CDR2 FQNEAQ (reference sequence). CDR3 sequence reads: CASSPSGAGSYNEQFF. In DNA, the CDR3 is TGTGCCAGCAGCCCTTCAGGGGCGGGGAGTTACAATGAGCAGTTCTTC.

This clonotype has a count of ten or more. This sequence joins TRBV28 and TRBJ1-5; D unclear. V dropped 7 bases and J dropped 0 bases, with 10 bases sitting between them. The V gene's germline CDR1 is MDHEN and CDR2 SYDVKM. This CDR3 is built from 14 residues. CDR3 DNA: TGTGCCAGCACCATCTACTATAGCAATCAGCCCCAGCATTTT. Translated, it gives CASTIYYSNQPQHF.

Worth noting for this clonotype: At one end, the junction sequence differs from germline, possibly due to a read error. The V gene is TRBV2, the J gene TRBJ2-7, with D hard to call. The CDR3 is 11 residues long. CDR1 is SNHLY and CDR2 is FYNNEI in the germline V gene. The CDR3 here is CVSSHTYEQYF. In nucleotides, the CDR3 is TGTGTCAGCAGCCACACCTACGAGCAGTACTTC.

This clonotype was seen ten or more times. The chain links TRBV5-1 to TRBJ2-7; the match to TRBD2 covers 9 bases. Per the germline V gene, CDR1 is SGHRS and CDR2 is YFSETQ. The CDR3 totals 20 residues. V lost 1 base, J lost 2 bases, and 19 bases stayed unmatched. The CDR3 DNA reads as TGCGCCAGCAGCTTGTACGTACGGAGTAGCGGGAGCCCGTTCCCCTACGAGCAGTACTTC. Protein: CASSLYVRSSGSPFPYEQYF.

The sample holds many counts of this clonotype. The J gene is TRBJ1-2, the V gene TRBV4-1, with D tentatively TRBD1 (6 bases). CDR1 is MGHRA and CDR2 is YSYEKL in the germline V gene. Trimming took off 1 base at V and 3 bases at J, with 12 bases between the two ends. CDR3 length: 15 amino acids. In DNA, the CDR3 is TGCGCCAGCAGCCAAGCCCCAGGGGAGTACTATGGCTACACCTTC. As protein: CASSQAPGEYYGYTF.